The 9 T cell receptor beta chains presented below share a single source sample, sequenced in a study of cytomegalovirus exposure and HLA in healthy donors. Measured with immunoSEQ multiplex PCR; TCRdb has only the in-frame clones, and not every one. The table includes approximately 170,000 clones, 84% detected once. Input material: PBMCs. All receptors derive from a man younger than 45 in good health and CMV-seropositive.

The V call is TRBV18, the J call TRBJ2-1; 14 positions agree with TRBD2. Germline CDR1 KGHSH, CDR2 LQKENI. This CDR3 comprises 18 residues. V lost 3 bases to trimming and J lost 8 bases; unmatched junction nucleotides: 12. This chain's CDR3 is CASSPPSGLAGVGDEQFF. The CDR3 region has the DNA TGTGCCAGCTCACCCCCGTCGGGACTAGCGGGAGTTGGGGATGAGCAGTTCTTC.

The chain links TRBV5-1 to TRBJ1-2; 9 bases match TRBD1. V shed 2 bases, J shed 0 bases, and the junction held 2 bases outside the gene matches. Germline assignment: CDR1 SGHRS and CDR2 YFSETQ. The CDR3 runs to 15 residues. The CDR3 loop is CASSLQGAPNYGYTF. The CDR3 DNA follows: TGCGCCAGCAGCTTACAGGGGGCGCCTAACTATGGCTACACCTTC. Complete variable domain (other parts from reference TRBV5-1 and TRBJ1-2): KAGVTQTPRYLIKTRGQQVTLSCSPISGHRSVSWYQQTPGQGLQFLFEYFSETQRNKGNFPGRFSGRQFSNSRSEMNVSTLELGDSALYLCASSLQGAPNYGYTFGSGTRLTVV.

This sequence joins TRBV11-2 and TRBJ2-6; TRBD1 agrees at 7 bases. Germline V gene lookup returns CDR1 SGHAT and CDR2 FQNNGV. The CDR3 is 16 residues long. Trimming took 5 bases from V and 2 from J; bases not matched to a gene: 6. The CDR3 coding sequence is TGTGCCAGCAGCCCACGAGGGGGCGCTGGGGCCAACGTCCTGACTTTC. It codes for CASSPRGGAGANVLTF.

Only one count was recorded for this clone. The junction does not match germline at one end; this may be a read error. The chain links TRBV19 to TRBJ1-2, with D possibly TRBD1 on 6 matching bases. The CDR3 is 11 residues long. CDR1 and CDR2 (germline): LNHDA, SQIVND (reference sequence). The CDR3 DNA sequence: TGTGCCAGTAGTACCCGACAGGCCGCCGCCTTC. Its translation is CASSTRQAAAF.

This clone was counted a single time. This chain connects TRBV28 to TRBJ2-5; D gene unclear. V gave up 3 bases and J gave up 3 bases, with 11 bases separating them. Germline values: CDR1 MDHEN, CDR2 SYDVKM. The CDR3 spans 14 residues. This chain's CDR3 is CASSLVIAEETQYF. CDR3 nucleotide sequence: TGTGCCAGCAGTTTGGTCATAGCAGAAGAGACCCAGTACTTC.

V usage is TRBV4-1 and J usage is TRBJ2-7, with TRBD1 matching 12 bases. The CDR3 extends over 15 amino acids. The germline V gene encodes CDR1 MGHRA and CDR2 YSYEKL. Trimming removed 3 bases from V and 3 bases from J; junction bases left unmatched: 3. The CDR3 region has the DNA TGCGCCAGCAGCCACGGGACAGGGGGCAGCTACGAGCAGTACTTC. Translating gives CASSHGTGGSYEQYF.

V is TRBV27 and J is TRBJ2-5, with 10 bases aligning to TRBD1. With V trimmed by 8 bases and J by 5 bases, 11 bases remained unmatched. Looked up from germline, CDR1 is MNHEY and CDR2 is SMNVEV (reference sequence). The CDR3 loop spans 15 amino acids. CDR3 region: CASLAGTGVRETQYF. DNA of the CDR3: TGTGCCAGCCTAGCCGGGACAGGGGTGCGGGAGACCCAGTACTTC.

In nucleotides, the CDR3 is TGTGCCAGCAGTGACCCGGGACAGGGGCCTAGCACAGATACGCAGTATTTT. Protein sequence: CASSDPGQGPSTDTQYF. The V and J genes are TRBV28 and TRBJ2-3, with 10 bases that match TRBD1. This CDR3 has 17 residues. V gave up 5 bases and J gave up 0 bases; unmatched junction bases: 8. CDR1 and CDR2 from the germline V gene are MDHEN and SYDVKM. The variable domain in full, completed from reference TRBV28 and TRBJ2-3, reads DVKVTQSSRYLVKRTGEKVFLECVQDMDHENMFWYRQDPGLGLRLIYFSYDVKMKEKGDIPEGYSVSREKKERFSLILESASTNQTSMYLCASSDPGQGPSTDTQYFGPGTRLTVL.

The V gene is TRBV9, the J gene TRBJ2-7; 7 bases fit TRBD2. The CDR3 has 15 amino acids. Germline CDR1 SGDLS, CDR2 YYNGEE. The V segment lost 0 bases and the J segment 9 bases; nucleotides outside the gene matches: 12. As DNA, the CDR3 is TGTGCCAGCAGCGTAGATCCAGGGAGTAGGGAGGGGCAGTACTTC. This translates into CASSVDPGSREGQYF.